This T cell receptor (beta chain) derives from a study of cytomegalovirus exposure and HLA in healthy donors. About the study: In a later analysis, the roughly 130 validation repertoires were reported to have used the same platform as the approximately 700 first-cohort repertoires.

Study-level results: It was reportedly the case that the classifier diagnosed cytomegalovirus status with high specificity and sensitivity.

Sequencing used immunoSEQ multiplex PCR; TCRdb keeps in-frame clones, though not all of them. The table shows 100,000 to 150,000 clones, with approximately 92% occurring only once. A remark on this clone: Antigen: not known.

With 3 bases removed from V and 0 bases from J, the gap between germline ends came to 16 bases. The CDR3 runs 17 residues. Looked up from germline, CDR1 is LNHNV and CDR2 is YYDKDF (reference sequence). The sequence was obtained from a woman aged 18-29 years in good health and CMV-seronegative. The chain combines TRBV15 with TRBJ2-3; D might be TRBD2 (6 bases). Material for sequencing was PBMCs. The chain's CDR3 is CATSRTPLATSTDTQYF. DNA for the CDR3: TGTGCCACCAGCAGGACCCCGCTAGCGACTAGCACAGATACGCAGTATTTT.